Listed below are T cell receptor beta chains from one sample, sequenced in a study of T cells after yellow fever vaccination. TCRdb redid the calling of the 5' RACE reads with MiXCR, one entry per CDR3 protein. The table records about 630,000 distinct CDR3 sequences, approximately 13% of them present only once. Source: PBMCs, taken on the day of the yellow fever booster vaccination. The receptor set was obtained from a man aged 30-40 years who received the YFV17D yellow fever vaccine. CDR3s include the opening cysteine and the closing phenylalanine or tryptophan. A D gene is named only where the DNA matches it firmly. Clone size appears in some rows only: once, few, many, or a class for an expanded clone.

TRBV20-1	.	.	TRBJ1-3	CSATASSGNTIYF	TGCAGTGCTACAGCGAGCTCTGGAAACACCATATATTTT
TRBV2	TRBD1	.	TRBJ1-4	CASSLFRGPTNEKLFF	TGTGCCAGCAGTTTATTTAGGGGGCCAACTAATGAAAAACTGTTTTTT
TRBV12-3/TRBV12-4	TRBD2	few	TRBJ2-4	CASSSSGRRKNIQYF	TGTGCCAGCAGTTCTAGCGGGAGGAGAAAAAACATTCAGTACTTC
TRBV5-1	.	many	TRBJ1-5	CASSLGQENQPQHF	TGCGCCAGCAGCTTGGGACAGGAAAATCAGCCCCAGCATTTT
TRBV23-1	.	.	TRBJ2-2	CASSLLPAPRGTGELFF	TGCGCCAGCAGTCTCCTCCCGGCTCCAAGGGGCACCGGGGAGCTGTTTTTT
TRBV20-1	.	few	TRBJ2-7	CSATWRDHEQYF	TGCAGTGCTACATGGAGGGACCACGAGCAGTACTTC
TRBV5-1	.	.	TRBJ1-1	CASSNSQWAFF	TGCGCCAGCAGTAATTCCCAATGGGCTTTCTTT
TRBV7-3	TRBD1	few	TRBJ2-3	CASSAQGGDTQYF	TGTGCCAGCAGCGCACAGGGGGGAGATACGCAGTATTTT
TRBV14	.	few	TRBJ2-1	CASSQEMRSWKQFF	TGTGCCAGCAGCCAAGAGATGAGAAGCTGGAAGCAGTTCTTC
TRBV12-3/TRBV12-4	.	many	TRBJ1-6	CASSQQGNSPLHF	TGTGCCAGCAGTCAACAGGGTAATTCACCCCTCCACTTT